This T cell receptor (beta chain) appears in the sequencing data of a study of blood T cell repertoires in COVID-19. Study-level information: T cells, B-cell-depleted T cells, or PBMCs provided the cDNA or gDNA that served as material.

In germline, CDR1 is SGHRS, CDR2 YFSETQ. CDR3 length: 16 amino acids. V was clipped by 4 bases and J by 3 bases; unmatched bases: 11. Sequencing used immunoSEQ multiplex PCR; TCRdb keeps in-frame clones, though not all of them. This sample yields around 470,000 clones, of which approximately 89% are seen a single time; around 0.9% belongs to the top ten. Recruited during active infection, patients (from Seattle) were subsequently followed longitudinally. The sequence came from a man aged 18-30 years with COVID-19, enrolled during active disease. This sequence joins TRBV5-1 and TRBJ2-5; TRBD2 matches 8 bases. Sequencing was done on a sample of peripheral blood. CDR3 nucleotide sequence: TGCGCCAGCAGCCGGCAGGCGGGAGGCGGGGAAGAGACCCAGTACTTC. Translation: CASSRQAGGGEETQYF.